Listed below are T cell receptor beta chains from one sample, sequenced in a study of control samples from healthy donors and cancer patients. Sequencing used immunoSEQ multiplex PCR; TCRdb keeps in-frame clones, though not all of them. The sample carries 250,000 to 300,000 clones, approximately 80% recorded once. The sample consisted of PBMCs. The receptors here all came from an older woman with lung cancer. Both conserved end residues are part of each CDR3. Rows give clone size only sometimes, using once, few, many, or a class for an expanded clone.

clone size | J gene | V gene | CDR3 protein
NA | TRBJ2-7 | TRBV4-1 | CASTLRPPQGIYYEQYF
NA | TRBJ2-7 | TRBV4-1 | CASSQMGTGTYEQYF
few | TRBJ1-5 | TRBV5-1 | CASSLGGQSNQPQHF
NA | TRBJ1-1 | TRBV2 | CASSRDRGGNTEAFF
NA | TRBJ1-6 | TRBV4-2 | CASSPRQGLNNSPLHF
NA | TRBJ2-1 | TRBV24-1 | CATSDRDRGDEQFF
NA | TRBJ1-2 | TRBV5-1 | CASNDRGGNYGYTF
NA | TRBJ2-7 | TRBV2 | CASSGTEGYF
few | TRBJ1-2 | TRBV7-2 | CASSLARGTGDGYTF
NA | TRBJ1-5 | TRBV7-3 | CASSLRIREWCGQPQHF
NA | TRBJ1-5 | TRBV7-9 | CASSLDGQGRISPQHF
NA | TRBJ2-1 | TRBV11-3 | CASSNTGAWGDEQFF
NA | TRBJ1-5 | TRBV12-3/TRBV12-4 | CASSSRADQPQHF
NA | TRBJ1-5 | TRBV28 | CATLPGHGGPQHF
NA | TRBJ2-2 | TRBV15 | CATSRDRGTGELFF
NA | TRBJ2-1 | TRBV4-2 | CASSQDSSRDEQFF
NA | TRBJ2-7 | TRBV19 | CASSGAGLSYEQYF
NA | TRBJ1-1 | TRBV5-1 | CASTYGGNTEAFF
NA | TRBJ1-4 | TRBV6-5 | CASSLGQREKLFF
NA | TRBJ1-5 | TRBV18 | CATHSGISNQPQHF
NA | TRBJ2-7 | TRBV6-2/TRBV6-3 | CASSQGGYEQYF
NA | TRBJ2-7 | TRBV19 | CASSMGGRGGRAEQYF
NA | TRBJ2-2 | TRBV27 | CASSLSGLANTGELFF
once | TRBJ1-6 | TRBV5-4 | CASSPPFLNSPLHF
NA | TRBJ1-5 | TRBV5-4 | CASSLNSNQPQHF
few | TRBJ1-3 | TRBV7-8 | CASSLAGLLSGNTIYF
once | TRBJ2-4 | TRBV5-6 | CASSLGQGRAIQYF
NA | TRBJ1-5 | TRBV7-2 | CASSSLGTVSNQPQHF
NA | TRBJ1-2 | TRBV15 | CATSREQPNYGYTF
NA | TRBJ1-1 | TRBV5-1 | CASSSDVNTEAFF
NA | TRBJ1-5 | TRBV5-6 | CASSLAAAYSNQPQHF
NA | TRBJ1-6 | TRBV5-1 | CASSLGHPDSPLHF
NA | TRBJ2-3 | TRBV3-1/TRBV3-2 | CASSQGGTDTQYF
NA | TRBJ2-7 | TRBV28 | CASSPRTGPYEQYF
NA | TRBJ1-3 | TRBV6-6 | CASRRSGNAIYF
NA | TRBJ2-5 | TRBV24-1 | CATSDVGQFQETQYF
once | TRBJ1-1 | TRBV12-3/TRBV12-4 | CASSLVLNTEAFF
NA | TRBJ2-7 | TRBV6-5 | CASRAYSLSSYEQYF
NA | TRBJ2-1 | TRBV2 | CASSDLNEQFF
NA | TRBJ1-5 | TRBV19 | CASSTTGRTNQPQHF
NA | TRBJ2-7 | TRBV2 | CASALAVSYEQCF
once | TRBJ1-6 | TRBV4-2 | CASSQEFRANSPLHF
NA | TRBJ1-6 | TRBV7-3 | CASSLLGDNSPLHF
NA | TRBJ2-7 | TRBV5-1 | CARSPGGAGGEYEQYF
NA | TRBJ1-1 | TRBV3-1/TRBV3-2 | CASKVQGRNTEAFF
many | TRBJ1-2 | TRBV4-1 | CASRPGLTNYGYTF
once | TRBJ2-1 | TRBV27 | CASSTSGGRAWDEQFF
once | TRBJ2-5 | TRBV4-2 | CASSQDLVSGQETQYF
few | TRBJ1-2 | TRBV11-2 | CASSLVGGQDGYTF
NA | TRBJ2-2 | TRBV5-1 | CASSSRVQGSRIGELFF
NA | TRBJ2-5 | TRBV7-9 | CASSLGGGETQYF